A single sample gave rise to the 17 T cell receptor beta chains below, sequenced in a study of T cells in Graves' hyperthyroidism and ophthalmopathy. Regions amplified from RNA transcripts were the TCR beta CDR3 regions. First-round RT-PCR with HTBI primers amplified the TCR CDR3 region. A single record per CDR3 protein comes from TCRdb applying MiXCR to the multiplex PCR reads. This repertoire shows approximately 330,000 distinct CDR3 sequences, over 20% found once; its top ten account for over 40%. Sequenced material: blood. These receptor sequences come from a woman between 45 and 60 years old with Graves' hyperthyroidism.

The rearrangement joins TRBV7-2 to TRBJ2-3; 7 bases align to TRBD1. This CDR3 has 14 residues. V shed 1 base, J shed 9 bases, and the junction held 7 bases outside the gene matches. Germline V gives CDR1 SGHTA, CDR2 FQGNSA. The CDR3 loop reads CASSLEGTGVTQYF. DNA of the CDR3: TGTGCCAGCAGCTTAGAGGGAACAGGGGTAACGCAGTATTTT.

The chain employs TRBV12-3 or TRBV12-4 and TRBJ2-6; TRBD1 matches at 8 bases. This CDR3 spans 18 amino acids. Trimming cost V 6 bases and J 0 bases; bases outside gene matches: 10. CDR3 DNA sequence: TGTGCCAGCAGCCTGACAGGGGCCTGGGGCTCTGGGGCCAACGTCCTGACTTTC. Its protein is CASSLTGAWGSGANVLTF.

The chain is built from TRBV30 and TRBJ2-1; D possibly uses TRBD1 or TRBD2 (5 bases each). This CDR3 contains 12 residues. Trimming stripped 4 bases from V and 9 bases from J, with 13 bases between. CDR1 is GTSNPN, CDR2 SVGIG, per germline (reference sequence). The DNA of the CDR3 is TGTGCCTGGAACTGGATGAGGGGTGAGCAGTTCTTC. Its translation is CAWNWMRGEQFF. Based on the CDR3 plus reference TRBV30 and TRBJ2-1, the full variable domain is SQTIHQWPATLVQPVGSPLSLECTVEGTSNPNLYWYRQAAGRGLQLLFYSVGIGQISSEVPQNLSASRPQDRQFILSSKKLLLSDSGFYLCAWNWMRGEQFFGPGTRLTVL.

Notes on this clonotype: At one end the junction does not follow the germline gene, possibly because of a read error. DNA of the CDR3: TGCGCCAGCGGCCAAGATATGACTAGCGGGAGGAACGAGCAGTACTTC. It translates to CASGQDMTSGRNEQYF. The V gene is TRBV4-1, the J gene TRBJ2-7; TRBD2 matches at 13 bases. Per the germline V gene, CDR1 is MGHRA and CDR2 is YSYEKL. The CDR3 is 16 amino acids.

This clonotype was counted ten times or more. The J gene is TRBJ2-3, the V gene TRBV2, with TRBD1 as a possible D gene (5 bases). Germline CDR1 reads SNHLY; CDR2 reads FYNNEI. The CDR3 extends over 15 amino acids. The V and J ends lost 5 bases and 3 bases respectively, with 15 bases between them. CDR3 region: CASSTPGLETDTQYF. For the CDR3, the DNA is TGTGCCAGCAGTACACCAGGGTTGGAGACAGATACGCAGTATTTT.

This clonotype was seen ten or more times. CDR3 DNA: TGCAGTGCTCCTGGACGGAGCCTGACCCAGCATTTT. Protein product: CSAPGRSLTQHF. V usage is TRBV20-1 and J usage is TRBJ1-5; D unclear. The germline CDR1 and CDR2 sequences are DFQATT and SNEGSKA (reference sequence). Trimming removed 5 bases at V and 11 bases at J, with 16 bases between. CDR3 length: 12 residues.

This clonotype occurred many times. The rearrangement joins TRBV5-8 to TRBJ2-3, with 13 bases fitting TRBD2. The CDR3 has 16 residues. The germline CDR1 and CDR2 sequences are SGHTS and YDEGEE. V lost 2 bases, J lost 4 bases, and 4 bases stayed unmatched. The chain's CDR3 is CASSLGLAGDADTQYF. The CDR3 DNA reads as TGTGCCAGCAGCTTAGGACTAGCGGGAGACGCAGATACGCAGTATTTT. Together with reference TRBV5-8 and TRBJ2-3, the CDR3 gives the full variable domain: EAGVTQSPTHLIKTRGQQATLRCSPISGHTSVYWYQQALGLGLQFLLWYDEGEERNRGNFPPRFSGRQFPNYSSELNVNALELEDSALYLCASSLGLAGDADTQYFGPGTRLTVL.

The CDR3 protein is CASSSRDKPGELFF. DNA for the CDR3: TGCGCCAGCAGCTCCCGGGACAAACCCGGGGAGCTGTTTTTT. This chain uses TRBV5-1 with TRBJ2-2; the D gene is possibly TRBD1 (6 bases). Germline V gene sequence: CDR1 SGHRS, CDR2 YFSETQ. V gave up 3 bases and J gave up 6 bases, with 12 bases separating them. CDR3 length: 14 residues.

This clonotype was detected many times. J is TRBJ2-5 and V is TRBV7-9; D is possibly TRBD1 (5 bases). Germline CDR1 reads SEHNR; CDR2 reads FQNEAQ (reference sequence). Trimming shortened V by 1 base and J by 5 bases, and 14 bases separated the two germline ends. The CDR3 is 15 residues long. DNA of the CDR3: TGTGCCAGCAGCTTAGGTCGCAGGGATGAGGAGACCCAGTACTTC. Protein product: CASSLGRRDEETQYF.

This clonotype has a handful of counts. The genes are TRBV6-6 and TRBJ2-2; D possibly corresponds to TRBD1 (6 bases). Germline CDR1 and CDR2: MNHNY and SVGAGI (reference sequence). This CDR3 contains 15 residues. Trimming stripped 2 bases from V and 4 bases from J, with 11 bases between. This CDR3 reads CASSYRGHSTGELFF. CDR3 coding DNA: TGTGCCAGCAGTTACCGGGGACATTCCACCGGGGAGCTGTTTTTT.

The chain couples TRBV19 to TRBJ2-7, with 7 bases aligning to TRBD1. There are 13 residues in the CDR3. The germline CDR1 and CDR2 sequences are LNHDA and SQIVND (reference sequence). Germline trimming cut 10 bases from V and 0 bases from J; bases unmatched to any gene: 6. CDR3 DNA: TGTGCCAACCTACAGGGGCCCTCCTACGAGCAGTACTTC. This encodes CANLQGPSYEQYF.

This clonotype was seen ten or more times. The CDR3 spells CASSRRGADTQYF. The CDR3, as DNA: TGTGCCAGCAGCCGACGAGGAGCAGATACGCAGTATTTT. This chain uses TRBV7-8 with TRBJ2-3; D gene ambiguous. Between the trimmed V and J ends, which lost 5 bases and 4 bases, there was a span of 10 bases. CDR3 length: 13 residues. Germline-derived CDR1 and CDR2 are SGHVS and FQNEAQ.

This clonotype was found a few times. A junction boundary mismatches the germline segment, possibly from a read error. The gene calls are TRBV20-1 and TRBJ2-5; D is perhaps TRBD2 (7 bases). The CDR3 sequence is 13 residues long. Germline assignment: CDR1 DFQATT and CDR2 SNEGSKA (reference sequence). CDR3 coding DNA: TGCAGCGCTAGACGGGGGGCTTTGGAGACCCAGTACTTC. Translation gives CSARRGALETQYF.

This clonotype has more than one count but fewer than ten. This sequence joins TRBV28 and TRBJ1-6; D ambiguous. The CDR3 runs to 17 residues. Trimming removed 7 bases at V and 5 bases at J, with 21 bases between. Germline CDR1 is MDHEN and CDR2 is SYDVKM. The CDR3 protein is CASNPLGGRLNNSPLHF. The DNA of the CDR3 is TGTGCCAGCAACCCTTTGGGAGGGAGGCTTAATAATTCACCCCTCCACTTT. Combining the CDR3 with reference TRBV28 and TRBJ1-6 gives the whole variable domain DVKVTQSSRYLVKRTGEKVFLECVQDMDHENMFWYRQDPGLGLRLIYFSYDVKMKEKGDIPEGYSVSREKKERFSLILESASTNQTSMYLCASNPLGGRLNNSPLHFGNGTRLTVT.

This clonotype was seen more than once but under ten times. The genes are TRBV6-1 and TRBJ2-2; no reliable D call. V lost 7 bases, J lost 2 bases, and 2 bases lay in between. Germline loops: CDR1 MNHNS, CDR2 SASEGT. The CDR3 runs to 11 residues. The CDR3: CASINTGELFF. For the CDR3, the DNA is TGTGCCAGCATAAACACCGGGGAGCTGTTTTTT.

This clonotype was observed many times. One end of the junction varies from germline; a read error may be responsible. The chain recombines TRBV7-7 with TRBJ2-2; D might be TRBD1 (5 bases). This CDR3 has 15 amino acids. CDR1 and CDR2 (germline): SSHAT, FNYEAQ (reference sequence). CDR3 sequence reads: CASSSDSVGTGELFF. The CDR3 DNA is TGTGCTAGCAGCTCCGACAGTGTTGGCACCGGGGAGCTGTTTTTT.

This clonotype was detected a few times. V and J are TRBV6-2 or TRBV6-3 and TRBJ2-5; weak D call: TRBD2 (6 bases). The V gene lost 6 bases and the J gene lost 5 bases, with 7 bases spanning the gap. There are 11 residues in the CDR3. The germline V gene has CDR1 MNHEY and CDR2 SVGEGT. Here the CDR3 reads CASRDYETQYF. CDR3 nucleotide sequence: TGTGCCAGCAGGGACTATGAGACCCAGTACTTC.